The present entry profiles one T cell receptor beta chain with its context. Its antigen is as yet unknown. One junction end disagrees with the germline gene, perhaps due to a read error. The template was RNA from unsorted bulk tissue. This non-tumor lung sample came from over 3 cm beyond the tumor edge. These data are taken from a study of tumor and adjacent non-tumor tissue in lung cancer. Study-wide results and limits: Tumor TCR diversity, when higher, was linked to shorter survival. In normal lung, the top 100 clones were significantly more dominant than in tumor.

The CDR3 loop spans 15 amino acids. The V gene's germline CDR1 is SQVTM and CDR2 ANQGSEA. TCRbeta libraries were built with three rounds of nested PCR, modified from ARM-PCR. TCRdb independently ran MiXCR on the multiplex PCR reads; one entry per CDR3 protein. This sample has about 110,000 distinct CDR3 sequences; 62% occur once, and the top ten carry over 15%. The TCR originated in a man aged 55 to 69 with non-small cell lung cancer. Sequenced sample: distant non-tumor lung tissue. V usage is TRBV29-1 and J usage is TRBJ2-1, with TRBD2 identical over 9 bases. Written as DNA, the CDR3 is TGCGGCGTTGGTGGGTTAGCGGGAGCCGGTAATGAGCAGTTCTTC. Amino acids: CGVGGLAGAGNEQFF.